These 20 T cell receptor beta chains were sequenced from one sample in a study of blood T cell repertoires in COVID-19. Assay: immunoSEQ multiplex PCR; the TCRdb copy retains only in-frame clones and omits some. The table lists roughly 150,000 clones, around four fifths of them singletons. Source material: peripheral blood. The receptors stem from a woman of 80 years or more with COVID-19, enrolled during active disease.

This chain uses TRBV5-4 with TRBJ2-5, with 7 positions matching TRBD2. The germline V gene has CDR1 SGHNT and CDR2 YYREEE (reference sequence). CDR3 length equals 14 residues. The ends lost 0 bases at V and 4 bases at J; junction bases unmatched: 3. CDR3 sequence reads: CASSLDPSGETQYF. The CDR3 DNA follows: TGTGCCAGCAGCTTGGACCCTAGCGGAGAGACCCAGTACTTC.

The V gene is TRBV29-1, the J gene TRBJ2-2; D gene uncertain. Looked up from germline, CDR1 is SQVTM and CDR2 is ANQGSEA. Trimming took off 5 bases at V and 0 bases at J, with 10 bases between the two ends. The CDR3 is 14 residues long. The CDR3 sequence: CSVIRQANTGELFF. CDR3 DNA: TGCAGCGTTATCAGGCAGGCGAACACCGGGGAGCTGTTTTTT.

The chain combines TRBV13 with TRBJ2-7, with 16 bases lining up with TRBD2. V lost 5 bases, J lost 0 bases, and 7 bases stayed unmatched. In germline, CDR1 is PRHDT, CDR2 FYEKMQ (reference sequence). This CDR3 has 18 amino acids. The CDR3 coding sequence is TGTGCCAGCAGCCCCGGGACTAGCGGGAGGGTCCTCTCCTACGAGCAGTACTTC. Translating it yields CASSPGTSGRVLSYEQYF.

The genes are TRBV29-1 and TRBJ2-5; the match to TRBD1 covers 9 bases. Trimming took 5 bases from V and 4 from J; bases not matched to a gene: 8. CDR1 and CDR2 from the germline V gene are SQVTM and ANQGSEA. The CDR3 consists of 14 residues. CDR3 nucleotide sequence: TGCAGCGTTTCCCCCGGGACAGGGCGAGAGACCCAGTACTTC. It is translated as CSVSPGTGRETQYF.

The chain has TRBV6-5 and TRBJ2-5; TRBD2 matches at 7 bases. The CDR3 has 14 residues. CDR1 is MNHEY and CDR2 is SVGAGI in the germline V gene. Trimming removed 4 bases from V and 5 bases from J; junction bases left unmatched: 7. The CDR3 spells CASSSQVGGETQYF. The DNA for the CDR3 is TGTGCCAGCAGTTCCCAGGTGGGAGGGGAGACCCAGTACTTC.

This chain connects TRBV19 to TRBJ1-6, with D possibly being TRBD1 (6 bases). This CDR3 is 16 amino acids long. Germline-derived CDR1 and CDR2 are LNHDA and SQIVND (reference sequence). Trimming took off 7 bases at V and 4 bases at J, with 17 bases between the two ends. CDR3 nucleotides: TGTGCCAGTATCGCGACAGGTAAATCATATAATTCACCCCTCCACTTT. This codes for CASIATGKSYNSPLHF.

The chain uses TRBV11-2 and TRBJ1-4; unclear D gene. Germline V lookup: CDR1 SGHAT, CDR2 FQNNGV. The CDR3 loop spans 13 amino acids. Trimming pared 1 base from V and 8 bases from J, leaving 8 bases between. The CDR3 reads CASSLGEVEKLFF. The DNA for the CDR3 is TGTGCCAGCAGCTTAGGGGAGGTGGAAAAACTGTTTTTT.

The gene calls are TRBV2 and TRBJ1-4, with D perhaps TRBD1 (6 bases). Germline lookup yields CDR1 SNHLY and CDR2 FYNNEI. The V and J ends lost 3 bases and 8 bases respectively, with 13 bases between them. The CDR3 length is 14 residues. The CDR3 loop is CASSDMPQGEKLFF. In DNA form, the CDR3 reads TGTGCCAGCAGTGATATGCCTCAGGGGGAAAAACTGTTTTTT.

The CDR3 region is CASSLSHGGATDTQYF. CDR3 nucleotide sequence: TGTGCCAGCAGCTTATCACACGGAGGGGCCACAGATACGCAGTATTTT. This chain joins TRBV11-2 and TRBJ2-3; D possibly corresponds to TRBD2 (6 bases). Between the trimmed V and J ends, which lost 2 bases and 2 bases, there was a span of 14 bases. Germline V lookup: CDR1 SGHAT, CDR2 FQNNGV. This CDR3 is built from 16 residues.

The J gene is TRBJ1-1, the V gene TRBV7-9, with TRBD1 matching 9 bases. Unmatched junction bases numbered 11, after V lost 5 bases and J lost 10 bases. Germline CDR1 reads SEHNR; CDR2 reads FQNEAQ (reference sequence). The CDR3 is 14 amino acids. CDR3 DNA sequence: TGTGCCAGCAGCCCCCGACAGGGGGAGGAAGGAGCTTTCTTT. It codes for CASSPRQGEEGAFF.

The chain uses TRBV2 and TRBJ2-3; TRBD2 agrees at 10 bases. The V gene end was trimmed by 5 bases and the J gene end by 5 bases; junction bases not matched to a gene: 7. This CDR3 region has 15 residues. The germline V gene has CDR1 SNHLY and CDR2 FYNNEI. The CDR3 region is CASSSLAGVGDTQYF. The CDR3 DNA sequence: TGTGCCAGCAGTTCTCTAGCGGGGGTGGGAGATACGCAGTATTTT.

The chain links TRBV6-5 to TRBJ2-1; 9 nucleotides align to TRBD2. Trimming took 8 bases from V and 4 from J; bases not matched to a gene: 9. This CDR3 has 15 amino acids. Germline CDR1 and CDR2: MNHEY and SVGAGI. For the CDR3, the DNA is TGTGCCAGCGGCAGAGCGGGAGGCCATTACAATGAGCAGTTCTTC. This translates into CASGRAGGHYNEQFF.

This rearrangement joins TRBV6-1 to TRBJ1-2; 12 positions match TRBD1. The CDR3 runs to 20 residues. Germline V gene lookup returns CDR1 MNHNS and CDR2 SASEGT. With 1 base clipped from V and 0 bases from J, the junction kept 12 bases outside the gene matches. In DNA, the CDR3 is TGTGCCAGCAGTGAAGTCGTTTCCGGGACAGGGGGCAATTCTAACTATGGCTACACCTTC. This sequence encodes CASSEVVSGTGGNSNYGYTF.

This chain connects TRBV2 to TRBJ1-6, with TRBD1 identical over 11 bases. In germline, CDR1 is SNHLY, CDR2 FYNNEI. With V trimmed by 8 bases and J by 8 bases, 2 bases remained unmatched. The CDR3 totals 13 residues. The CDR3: CASRDRGDSPLHF. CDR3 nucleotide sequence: TGTGCCAGCCGGGACAGGGGGGATTCACCCCTCCACTTT. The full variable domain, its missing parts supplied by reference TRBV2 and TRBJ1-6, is EPEVTQTPSHQVTQMGQEVILRCVPISNHLYFYWYRQILGQKVEFLVSFYNNEISEKSEIFDDQFSVERPDGSNFTLKIRSTKLEDSAMYFCASRDRGDSPLHFGNGTRLTVT.

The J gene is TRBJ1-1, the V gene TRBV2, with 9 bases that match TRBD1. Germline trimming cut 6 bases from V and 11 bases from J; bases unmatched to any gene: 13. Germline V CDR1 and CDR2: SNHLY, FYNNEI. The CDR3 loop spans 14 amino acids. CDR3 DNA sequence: TGTGCCAGCAGCCTACAGGGGGCAGGACGGTGGGCTTTCTTT. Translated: CASSLQGAGRWAFF.

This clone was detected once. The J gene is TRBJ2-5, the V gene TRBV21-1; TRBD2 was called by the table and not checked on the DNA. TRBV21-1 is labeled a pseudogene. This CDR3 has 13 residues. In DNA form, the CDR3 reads TGTGCCAGCAGCAAGGGGGGAGGGGAGACCCAGTACTTC. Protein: CASSKGGGETQYF.

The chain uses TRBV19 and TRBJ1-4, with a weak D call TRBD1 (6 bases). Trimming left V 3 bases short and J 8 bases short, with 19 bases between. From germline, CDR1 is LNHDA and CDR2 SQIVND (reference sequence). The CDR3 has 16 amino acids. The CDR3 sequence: CASSIGIGQPFEKLFF. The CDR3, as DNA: TGTGCCAGTAGTATCGGAATAGGACAGCCCTTCGAAAAACTGTTTTTT.

CDR3 sequence: CASSLVPGMNTEAFF. Here the CDR3 DNA reads TGTGCCAGCAGCTTAGTGCCGGGAATGAACACTGAAGCTTTCTTT. V usage is TRBV7-2 and J usage is TRBJ1-1; D uncertain. Per germline, CDR1 SGHTA and CDR2 FQGNSA. V was clipped by 1 base and J by 0 bases, with 9 bases between them. The CDR3 is 15 residues long.

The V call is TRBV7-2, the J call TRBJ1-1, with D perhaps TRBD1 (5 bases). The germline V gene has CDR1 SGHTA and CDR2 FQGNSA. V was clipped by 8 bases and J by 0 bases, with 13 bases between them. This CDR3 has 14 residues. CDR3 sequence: CASVPTAMNTEAFF. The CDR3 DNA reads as TGTGCCAGCGTCCCGACAGCGATGAACACTGAAGCTTTCTTT.

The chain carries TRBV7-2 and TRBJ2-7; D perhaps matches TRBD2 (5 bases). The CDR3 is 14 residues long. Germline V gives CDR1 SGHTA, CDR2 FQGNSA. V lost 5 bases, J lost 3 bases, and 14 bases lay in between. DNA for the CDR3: TGTGCCAGCAGCCAACTCGCACTAGTCTACGAGCAGTACTTC. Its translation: CASSQLALVYEQYF.